The entry below describes one T cell receptor beta chain. The data are from a study of blood T cell repertoires in COVID-19. The ends were cut back, 3 bases at V and 3 bases at J, with 16 bases in the middle. Germline V gene sequence: CDR1 ENHRY, CDR2 SYGVKD. CDR3 length: 16 amino acids. Original methodology: Scientists estimated how many nucleated cells there were by amplifying reference gene primers. Sequenced by immunoSEQ multiplex PCR; TCRdb stores in-frame clones only, minus some. That table is the source of V, J and clone size, and D and trimming were worked out from the DNA. The sample records around 100,000 clones, 80% to 90% being singletons.

This receptor was obtained from a man in his fifties or sixties with acute or convalescent COVID-19. The chain employs TRBV10-3 and TRBJ2-3; D might be TRBD2 (6 bases). Sequencing was performed on peripheral blood. The CDR3 spells CAISDRAGKETDTQYF. CDR3 nucleotide sequence: TGTGCCATCAGTGATCGGGCGGGAAAGGAAACAGATACGCAGTATTTT.